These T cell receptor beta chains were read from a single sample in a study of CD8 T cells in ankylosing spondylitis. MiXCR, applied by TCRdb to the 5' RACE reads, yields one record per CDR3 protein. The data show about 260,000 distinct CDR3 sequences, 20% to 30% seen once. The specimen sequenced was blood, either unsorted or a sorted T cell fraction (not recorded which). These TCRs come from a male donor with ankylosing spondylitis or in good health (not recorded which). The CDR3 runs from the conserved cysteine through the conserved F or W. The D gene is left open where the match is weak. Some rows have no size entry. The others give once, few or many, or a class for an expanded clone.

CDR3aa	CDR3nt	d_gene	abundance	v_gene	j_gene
CASSARRSYEQYF	TGTGCCAGCAGTGCTAGGAGATCCTACGAGCAGTACTTC	-	few	TRBV12-3/TRBV12-4	TRBJ2-7
CSARGITGNQPQHF	TGCAGTGCTAGGGGGATTACGGGGAATCAGCCCCAGCATTTT	-	few	TRBV20-1	TRBJ1-5
CAISESVQNPYGYTF	TGTGCCATCAGTGAGTCTGTACAGAACCCCTATGGCTACACCTTC	-	many	TRBV10-3	TRBJ1-2
CASSIPSTDTQYF	TGTGCCAGCAGCATCCCCAGCACAGATACGCAGTATTTT	-	-	TRBV6-6	TRBJ2-3
CASSLSGSRGADTQYF	TGTGCCAGCAGCCTATCGGGTAGCAGGGGGGCAGATACGCAGTATTTT	-	many	TRBV7-8	TRBJ2-3
CSGETENYNEQFF	TGCAGCGGAGAGACAGAAAACTACAATGAGCAGTTCTTC	-	many	TRBV29-1	TRBJ2-1
CSANPQTEAFF	TGCAGTGCTAATCCCCAGACTGAAGCTTTCTTT	-	-	TRBV20-1	TRBJ1-1
CSAGPFWEGGTQETQYF	TGCAGTGCTGGCCCCTTTTGGGAGGGGGGAACTCAAGAGACCCAGTACTTC	-	few	TRBV20-1	TRBJ2-5
CASSRPNNEQFF	TGCGCCAGCAGCCGACCGAACAATGAGCAGTTCTTC	-	-	TRBV5-1	TRBJ2-1
CSVSDWGEQYF	TGCAGTGTCAGTGATTGGGGGGAGCAGTACTTC	-	many	TRBV20-1	TRBJ2-7
CASENSRTDTQYF	TGTGCCTCCGAGAACAGCCGCACAGATACGCAGTATTTT	-	-	TRBV24-1	TRBJ2-3
CSASSLKSYNEQFF	TGCAGTGCTAGTTCCCTCAAATCCTACAATGAGCAGTTCTTC	-	few	TRBV20-1	TRBJ2-1
CSANRLAGTDTQYF	TGCAGTGCTAACCGACTAGCGGGAACAGATACGCAGTATTTT	TRBD2	many	TRBV20-1	TRBJ2-3
CASSIWRSSTDTQYF	TGTGCCAGCAGTATTTGGCGGAGTAGCACAGATACGCAGTATTTT	-	many	TRBV2	TRBJ2-3
CASSYVPGGYEQYF	TGTGCCAGCAGTTACGTCCCAGGGGGCTACGAGCAGTACTTC	TRBD1	many	TRBV6-5	TRBJ2-7
CASSELSTHTDTQYF	TGCGCCAGCAGTGAGTTGTCTACGCACACGGATACGCAGTATTTT	-	few	TRBV10-1	TRBJ2-3
CAISDNRGEGNTEAFF	TGTGCCATCAGTGACAACAGGGGTGAGGGGAACACTGAAGCTTTCTTT	TRBD1	-	TRBV10-3	TRBJ1-1
CASSVGTGNYEQYF	TGTGCCAGCAGCGTCGGGACAGGGAACTACGAGCAGTACTTC	TRBD1	many	TRBV2	TRBJ2-7
CAISETLAGGNPTDTQYF	TGTGCCATCAGTGAAACCCTAGCGGGGGGAAATCCAACAGATACGCAGTATTTT	TRBD2	-	TRBV10-3	TRBJ2-3
CATRSWTGESTGELFF	TGTGCCACTCGCTCGTGGACAGGGGAGAGCACCGGGGAGCTGTTTTTT	TRBD1	few	TRBV6-1	TRBJ2-2
CSARDSGGLGVETQYF	TGCAGTGCTAGAGATTCAGGGGGACTAGGCGTGGAGACCCAGTACTTC	-	-	TRBV20-1	TRBJ2-5
CASTFKETQYF	TGTGCCAGCACCTTTAAAGAGACCCAGTACTTC	-	-	TRBV12-3/TRBV12-4	TRBJ2-5
CSVGANEQFF	TGCAGCGTGGGGGCAAATGAGCAGTTCTTC	-	many	TRBV29-1	TRBJ2-1
CSARDRAVNTEAFF	TGCAGTGCTAGAGATCGAGCGGTGAACACTGAAGCTTTCTTT	-	few	TRBV20-1	TRBJ1-1
CASSGGQGRAGELFF	TGTGCCAGCAGTGGGGGACAGGGCCGGGCCGGGGAGCTGTTTTTT	TRBD1	-	TRBV10-3	TRBJ2-2
CASSLEWGTGNEQFF	TGTGCCAGCAGCTTAGAATGGGGTACGGGAAATGAGCAGTTCTTC	-	few	TRBV7-9	TRBJ2-1
CSGRGSQETQYF	TGCAGTGGCCGGGGGAGCCAAGAGACCCAGTACTTC	-	few	TRBV20-1	TRBJ2-5
CASSAFRGNEQFF	TGTGCCAGCAGTGCGTTCAGGGGGAATGAGCAGTTCTTC	TRBD1	-	TRBV6-1	TRBJ2-1
CASSYSQADTQYF	TGTGCCAGCAGTTACAGTCAGGCAGATACGCAGTATTTT	-	few	TRBV6-6	TRBJ2-3
CSARFRSSGNTIYF	TGCAGTGCTAGATTCCGGAGCTCTGGAAACACCATATATTTT	-	many	TRBV20-1	TRBJ1-3
CTFSLSGSSRGKGETQYF	TGTACCTTCAGTTTATCCGGGTCTTCCAGGGGGAAGGGAGAGACCCAGTACTTC	TRBD1	once	TRBV12-3/TRBV12-4	TRBJ2-5
CASSLFEAGNEQFF	TGCGCCAGCAGCTTGTTTGAAGCTGGCAATGAGCAGTTCTTC	-	-	TRBV5-1	TRBJ2-1
CSARDFDTGELFF	TGCAGTGCTAGGGACTTCGACACCGGGGAGCTGTTTTTT	-	few	TRBV20-1	TRBJ2-2
CASSERQSSYNEQFF	TGTGCCAGCTCGGAACGACAGAGCTCCTACAATGAGCAGTTCTTC	-	many	TRBV18	TRBJ2-1
CASSYPRGTSNEQFF	TGTGCCAGCAGTTATCCCAGGGGGACATCCAATGAGCAGTTCTTC	TRBD1	many	TRBV12-3/TRBV12-4	TRBJ2-1
CASMAGNSGANVLTF	TGCGCCAGCATGGCAGGGAACTCTGGGGCCAACGTCCTGACTTTC	-	-	TRBV5-1	TRBJ2-6
CAISEQQYSYEQYF	TGTGCCATCAGTGAACAACAATACTCCTACGAGCAGTACTTC	-	many	TRBV10-3	TRBJ2-7
CASTGRITDTQYF	TGTGCCAGCACGGGACGGATCACAGATACGCAGTATTTT	-	many	TRBV5-6	TRBJ2-3
CATSRDQGAHYEQYF	TGTGCCACCAGCAGAGATCAGGGGGCTCACTACGAGCAGTACTTC	TRBD1	-	TRBV15	TRBJ2-7
CASSRLLTGFYGYTF	TGTGCCAGCAGCCGACTCCTGACAGGGTTCTATGGCTACACCTTC	TRBD1	many	TRBV4-2	TRBJ1-2
CASRVGTGTDTQYF	TGTGCCAGCAGAGTAGGGACCGGCACAGATACGCAGTATTTT	-	-	TRBV6-1	TRBJ2-3